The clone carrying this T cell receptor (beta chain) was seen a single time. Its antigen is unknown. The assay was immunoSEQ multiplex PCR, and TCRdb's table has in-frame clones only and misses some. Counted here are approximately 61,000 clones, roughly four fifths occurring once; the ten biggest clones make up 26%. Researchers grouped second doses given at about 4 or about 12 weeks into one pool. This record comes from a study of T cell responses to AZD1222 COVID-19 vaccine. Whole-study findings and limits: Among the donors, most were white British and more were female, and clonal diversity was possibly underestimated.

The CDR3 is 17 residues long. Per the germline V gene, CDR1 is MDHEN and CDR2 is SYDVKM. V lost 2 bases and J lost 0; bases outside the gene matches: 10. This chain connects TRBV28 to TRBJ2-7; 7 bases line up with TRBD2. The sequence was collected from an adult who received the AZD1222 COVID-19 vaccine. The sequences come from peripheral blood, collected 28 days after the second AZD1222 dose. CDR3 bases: TGTGCCAGCAGTTTACCCCTAGGCGGGGGAAGCTCCTACGAGCAGTACTTC. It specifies CASSLPLGGGSSYEQYF.